The sequence of this T cell receptor (beta chain) was determined in a study of blood T cell repertoires in COVID-19. Whole-study context: PBMCs, B-cell-depleted T cells, or T cells provided the cDNA or gDNA that made up the material.

Sequencing used immunoSEQ multiplex PCR; TCRdb keeps in-frame clones, though not all of them. In the table there are approximately 290,000 clones, about 86% of which are singletons. Enrollment of patients from Seattle took place during active infection, with longitudinal follow-up. Germline CDR1 and CDR2: SEHNR and FQNEAQ (reference sequence). The CDR3 sequence is 15 residues long. V was cut by 5 bases and J by 3 bases, with 14 bases left in between. Source material: peripheral blood. The source is a person aged 65 to 85 with COVID-19, enrolled during active disease. The chain combines TRBV7-9 with TRBJ2-1, with D maybe TRBD1 (5 bases). The DNA for the CDR3 is TGTGCCAGCAGCAGTTACGCAGGACACTACAATGAGCAGTTCTTC. It encodes CASSSYAGHYNEQFF.